Following are 9 T cell receptor beta chains from one sample sequenced in a study of T cells in Graves' hyperthyroidism and ophthalmopathy. Amplified TCR beta CDR3 regions came from RNA transcripts. An initial round of RT-PCR targeting the TCR CDR3 relied on the HTBI primer set. TCRdb ran MiXCR on the multiplex PCR reads and lists one entry per CDR3 protein. The table lists hundreds of thousands of distinct CDR3 sequences, approximately 14% of them singletons. Source material: blood. All receptors derive from a woman aged 35 to 49 with Graves' ophthalmopathy.

This clonotype has more than one count but fewer than ten. V and J are TRBV4-2 and TRBJ2-7; 8 positions match TRBD2. CDR3 length equals 15 residues. V shed 3 bases, J shed 2 bases, and the junction held 6 bases outside the gene matches. CDR1 and CDR2 (germline): LGHNA, YNFKEQ. The CDR3 protein is CASSHEREHTYEQYF. In DNA, the CDR3 is TGTGCCAGCAGCCATGAGCGGGAGCACACCTACGAGCAGTACTTC.

This clonotype was seen many times. V is TRBV6-2 or TRBV6-3 and J is TRBJ2-7; tentatively, D is TRBD1 (5 bases). The CDR3 has 12 residues. V dropped 4 bases and J dropped 4 bases, with 8 bases sitting between them. In germline, CDR1 is MNHEY, CDR2 SVGEGT. This CDR3 is CASSSQVYEQYF. As DNA, the CDR3 is TGTGCCAGCAGTTCACAGGTGTACGAGCAGTACTTC.

V is TRBV10-3 and J is TRBJ2-7; 10 nucleotides line up with TRBD1. This CDR3 has 15 residues. Germline trimming cut 4 bases from V and 5 bases from J; bases unmatched to any gene: 8. The germline V gene encodes CDR1 ENHRY and CDR2 SYGVKD. CDR3 in amino acids: CAISAQDRGYNEQYF. The CDR3 DNA is TGTGCCATCAGTGCCCAGGACAGGGGGTACAACGAGCAGTACTTC.

The table lists this clonotype with many counts. The CDR3: CASNPQVSYGYTF. The CDR3 nucleotides read TGTGCCAGCAACCCACAGGTATCCTATGGCTACACCTTC. The chain has TRBV6-2 or TRBV6-3 and TRBJ1-2, with a possible D match to TRBD1 (5 bases). Trimming took 7 bases from V and 4 from J, leaving 13 bases between them. Germline V gene sequence: CDR1 MNHEY, CDR2 SVGEGT. CDR3 length: 13 amino acids.

This clonotype has more than one count but fewer than ten. This rearrangement joins TRBV10-3 to TRBJ1-1; D call uncertain. The CDR3 runs 12 residues. V was shortened by 6 bases and J by 3 bases, with 8 bases between the two germline ends. Germline V gene sequence: CDR1 ENHRY, CDR2 SYGVKD. As DNA, the CDR3 is TGTGCCATCAGAGCAGGTGACACTGAAGCTTTCTTT. Amino acid sequence: CAIRAGDTEAFF.

This clonotype was found many times. The chain employs TRBV10-3 and TRBJ2-2; D perhaps matches TRBD2 (6 bases). This CDR3 comprises 15 residues. V was pared by 4 bases and J by 1 base, with 10 bases between. CDR1 and CDR2 from the germline V gene are ENHRY and SYGVKD. DNA of the CDR3: TGTGCCATCAGTGCGGGGGTAATGAACACCGGGGAGCTGTTTTTT. Its translation: CAISAGVMNTGELFF.

This clonotype turned up a few times. The chain carries TRBV11-3 and TRBJ2-5; D ambiguous. Trimming took 0 bases from V and 1 from J, leaving 9 bases between them. CDR3 length: 15 residues. CDR1 and CDR2 from the germline V gene are SGHNT and YENEEA. CDR3 in amino acids: CASSLESRGQETQYF. The CDR3 DNA sequence: TGTGCCAGCAGCTTAGAATCCCGCGGCCAAGAGACCCAGTACTTC.

This clonotype was seen ten or more times. The DNA for the CDR3 is TGTGCCAGCAGTTTGGGAGCGGGAGAGGCCTACGAGCAGTACTTC. Its protein product is CASSLGAGEAYEQYF. The rearrangement uses TRBV12-3 or TRBV12-4 and TRBJ2-7, with 8 bases identical to TRBD2. The CDR3 consists of 15 residues. With V trimmed by 3 bases and J by 2 bases, 6 bases remained unmatched.

This clonotype was counted only a few times. This sequence joins TRBV18 and TRBJ1-2; D is unclear. CDR1 is KGHSH and CDR2 is LQKENI in the germline V gene. The CDR3 consists of 16 residues. Trimming took off 1 base at V and 6 bases at J, with 18 bases between the two ends. The CDR3 loop reads CASSPRVERSADGYTF. The CDR3 DNA sequence: TGTGCCAGCTCACCACGAGTAGAGAGGTCGGCGGATGGCTACACCTTC. The variable domain in full, with the rest retrieved from reference TRBV18 and TRBJ1-2, is NAGVMQNPRHLVRRRGQEARLRCSPMKGHSHVYWYRQLPEEGLKFMVYLQKENIIDESGMPKERFSAEFPKEGPSILRIQQVVRGDSAAYFCASSPRVERSADGYTFGSGTRLTVV.